A single sample gave rise to the 26 T cell receptor beta chains below, sequenced in a study of cytomegalovirus exposure and HLA in healthy donors. Sequenced by immunoSEQ multiplex PCR; TCRdb stores in-frame clones only, minus some. The sample has 90,000 to 130,000 clones, roughly 88% seen once. Sequenced sample: PBMCs. All receptors come from a woman between 25 and 40 years old in good health and CMV-seropositive.

This chain links TRBV9 with TRBJ2-1, with 7 positions matching TRBD2. Germline CDR1 and CDR2: SGDLS and YYNGEE. The CDR3 runs 15 residues. The J segment lost 3 bases and the V segment lost 0 bases, leaving 3 bases of the junction unmatched. The CDR3 DNA follows: TGTGCCAGCAGCGTAGTGGCTAGCGGCTACAATGAGCAGTTCTTC. Translated, it gives CASSVVASGYNEQFF.

The chain links TRBV4-1 to TRBJ1-1, with D possibly matching TRBD1 (5 bases). CDR1 MGHRA and CDR2 YSYEKL come from the germline V gene. Trimming took 2 bases from V and 1 from J, leaving 14 bases between them. This CDR3 is 16 amino acids long. CDR3 loop: CASSQQPRQTNTEAFF. The CDR3, as DNA: TGCGCCAGCAGCCAACAACCCCGACAGACGAACACTGAAGCTTTCTTT.

This clone appeared a few times. The CDR3 bases are TGCAGCACCGCGGGGGTCCGCACAGATACGCAGTATTTT. This codes for CSTAGVRTDTQYF. The chain links TRBV29-1 to TRBJ2-3, with 7 bases that match TRBD2. V shed 8 bases and J 1 base; nucleotides not matched to a gene: 6. Germline-derived CDR1 and CDR2 are SQVTM and ANQGSEA. The CDR3 has 13 residues.

The V and J genes are TRBV28 and TRBJ2-3; a weak D match, TRBD2 (6 bases). This CDR3 region has 15 residues. Germline lookup yields CDR1 MDHEN and CDR2 SYDVKM. The V end was cut by 6 bases, the J end by 0 bases, with 13 bases between. Here the CDR3 reads CASSSGTSSTDTQYF. The CDR3 region has the DNA TGTGCCAGCAGCTCCGGGACTTCTAGCACAGATACGCAGTATTTT.

The J gene is TRBJ1-2, the V gene TRBV11-2; D gene uncertain. Trimming cost V 0 bases and J 4 bases, with 15 bases left between them. Germline lookup yields CDR1 SGHAT and CDR2 FQNNGV. The CDR3 extends over 16 amino acids. CDR3 sequence reads: CASSLDSFGESYGYTF. The CDR3 coding sequence is TGTGCCAGCAGCTTAGATTCATTCGGGGAATCCTATGGCTACACCTTC.

V and J are TRBV30 and TRBJ1-1; 8 bases map to TRBD1. V was clipped by 1 base and J by 9 bases; unmatched bases: 4. Looked up from germline, CDR1 is GTSNPN and CDR2 is SVGIG (reference sequence). This CDR3 is 12 amino acids long. In nucleotides, the CDR3 is TGTGCCTGGAGTGAGAGGACAGGGCAAGCTTTCTTT. This codes for CAWSERTGQAFF. The whole variable domain, filled in from reference TRBV30 and TRBJ1-1, reads SQTIHQWPATLVQPVGSPLSLECTVEGTSNPNLYWYRQAAGRGLQLLFYSVGIGQISSEVPQNLSASRPQDRQFILSSKKLLLSDSGFYLCAWSERTGQAFFGQGTRLTVV.

This clone was found a few times. The genes are TRBV16 and TRBJ1-6, with 7 bases identical to TRBD1. The CDR3 is 15 residues long. J lost 11 bases, V lost 3 bases, and 10 bases had no gene match. Germline CDR1 KGHSY, CDR2 FQNENV. CDR3 loop: CASSQSPGGTAPLHF. The CDR3 coding sequence is TGTGCCAGCAGCCAGTCACCAGGGGGGACAGCACCCCTCCACTTT.

V usage is TRBV23-1 and J usage is TRBJ2-7; TRBD1 is a possible D gene (6 bases). TRBV23-1 is an open reading frame, and its role is uncertain. The V end was cut by 7 bases, the J end by 3 bases, with 16 bases between. CDR3 length: 14 amino acids. The CDR3 DNA follows: TGCGCCAGCATTCCGGGACACCCTTTCTACGAGCAGTACTTC. It is translated as CASIPGHPFYEQYF.

The rearrangement links TRBV2 to TRBJ2-6; 7 positions agree with TRBD1. The CDR3 contains 19 residues. Germline V gene sequence: CDR1 SNHLY, CDR2 FYNNEI. V lost 5 bases and J lost 0; bases outside the gene matches: 13. The DNA of the CDR3 is TGTGCCAGCAGTTGGACCGGGACAGCCCAACCCTCTGGGGCCAACGTCCTGACTTTC. Its translation: CASSWTGTAQPSGANVLTF.

J is TRBJ2-1 and V is TRBV25-1, with 7 bases that match TRBD1. The CDR3 loop spans 15 amino acids. With 0 bases clipped from V and 6 bases from J, the junction kept 5 bases outside the gene matches. Germline V gives CDR1 MGHDK, CDR2 SYGVNS. CDR3 protein: CASSEYRTGSNEQFF. CDR3 nucleotide sequence: TGTGCCAGCAGTGAATACAGGACAGGTAGCAATGAGCAGTTCTTC.

The chain is built from TRBV13 and TRBJ2-1; 7 bases are shared with TRBD1. Germline trimming cut 1 base from V and 8 bases from J; bases unmatched to any gene: 20. The CDR3 length is 19 residues. The germline V gene has CDR1 PRHDT and CDR2 FYEKMQ (reference sequence). This CDR3 is CASSLVSRFEGAVTHEQFF. For the CDR3, the DNA is TGTGCCAGCAGCTTAGTCAGTAGGTTTGAGGGGGCCGTAACCCATGAGCAGTTCTTC.

V is TRBV10-3 and J is TRBJ1-5, with unresolved D. The CDR3 has 13 amino acids. The germline V and J ends were trimmed by 0 bases and 6 bases, with 6 bases remaining between them. The germline gives CDR1 ENHRY, CDR2 SYGVKD. The CDR3 region is CAISESISQPQHF. The CDR3 DNA sequence: TGTGCCATCAGTGAGTCTATTAGTCAGCCCCAGCATTTT.

The V call is TRBV18, the J call TRBJ2-7; TRBD1 is a possible D gene (6 bases). The germline CDR1 and CDR2 sequences are KGHSH and LQKENI. Trimming shortened V by 5 bases and J by 2 bases, and 13 bases separated the two germline ends. The CDR3 length is 14 residues. The CDR3 sequence: CASSKTRDTYEQYF. The DNA of the CDR3 is TGTGCCAGCTCAAAAACCCGGGACACCTACGAGCAGTACTTC.

The chain uses TRBV4-1 and TRBJ1-5, with D maybe TRBD1 (6 bases). CDR3 length: 16 residues. Trimming left V 3 bases short and J 2 bases short, with 14 bases between. Germline V gene data show CDR1 as MGHRA and CDR2 as YSYEKL. The CDR3 DNA reads TGCGCCAGCAGCCAGGAGCAGGGGAGAGGCAATCAGCCCCAGCATTTT. It is translated as CASSQEQGRGNQPQHF.

This chain connects TRBV7-9 to TRBJ1-2; D gene uncertain. The V gene lost 2 bases and the J gene lost 6 bases, with 7 bases spanning the gap. This CDR3 has 12 amino acids. Germline CDR1 SEHNR, CDR2 FQNEAQ (reference sequence). The CDR3, as DNA: TGTGCCAGCAGCTTACAGACTGATGGCTACACCTTC. This sequence encodes CASSLQTDGYTF.

V usage is TRBV7-2 and J usage is TRBJ2-1; D is perhaps TRBD1 (6 bases). The V end lost 6 bases, the J end lost 8 bases, and 20 bases lay between the germline ends. This CDR3 is built from 15 residues. In germline, CDR1 is SGHTA, CDR2 FQGNSA. Here the CDR3 reads CASSSGWGPNYEQFF. The CDR3 DNA reads TGTGCCAGCAGTTCAGGGTGGGGGCCTAACTATGAGCAGTTCTTC.

This chain uses TRBV19 with TRBJ2-7; TRBD1 matches at 9 bases. The length of the CDR3 is 16 residues. Germline V CDR1 and CDR2: LNHDA, SQIVND (reference sequence). With V trimmed by 0 bases and J by 0 bases, 3 bases remained unmatched. The CDR3 is CASSIDGDRVSYEQYF. The DNA of the CDR3 is TGTGCCAGTAGTATAGACGGGGACAGGGTCTCCTACGAGCAGTACTTC. Filled out from reference TRBV19 and TRBJ2-7, the complete variable domain reads DGGITQSPKYLFRKEGQNVTLSCEQNLNHDAMYWYRQDPGQGLRLIYYSQIVNDFQKGDIAEGYSVSREKKESFPLTVTSAQKNPTAFYLCASSIDGDRVSYEQYFGPGTRLTVT.

The chain couples TRBV15 to TRBJ2-2; 7 nucleotides line up with TRBD2. CDR3 length equals 15 residues. The V gene's germline CDR1 is LNHNV and CDR2 YYDKDF (reference sequence). V trimming: 1 base; J trimming: 5 bases; junction bases outside the gene matches: 4. CDR3 region: CATSRGRGGTGELFF. The CDR3 nucleotides are TGTGCCACCAGCAGAGGGAGGGGAGGGACCGGGGAGCTGTTTTTT.

The rearrangement joins TRBV6-1 to TRBJ2-3; D is perhaps TRBD1 (7 bases). Germline lookup yields CDR1 MNHNS and CDR2 SASEGT. This CDR3 is built from 13 residues. Trimming pared 4 bases from V and 5 bases from J, leaving 10 bases between. The CDR3 DNA is TGTGCCAGCAGTGTTCAGGGGGGAGATACGCAGTATTTT. It translates to CASSVQGGDTQYF.

The chain recombines TRBV6-1 with TRBJ1-2; D gene uncertain. The germline V gene encodes CDR1 MNHNS and CDR2 SASEGT. The CDR3 is 16 amino acids. The V and J ends lost 2 bases and 3 bases respectively, with 16 bases between them. The CDR3 spells CASSEHQVPLDYGYTF. The DNA of the CDR3 is TGTGCCAGCAGTGAACACCAGGTCCCGCTGGACTATGGCTACACCTTC.

The chain links TRBV11-1 to TRBJ2-7; D gene ambiguous. The CDR3 is 14 residues long. CDR1 is SGHAT, CDR2 FQDESV, per germline (reference sequence). The germline V and J ends were trimmed by 1 base and 3 bases, with 10 bases remaining between them. This CDR3 is CASSLVGSNYEQYF. The CDR3 DNA reads TGTGCCAGCAGCTTAGTTGGCAGTAACTACGAGCAGTACTTC.

A note on this clone: An end of the junction does not agree with germline; a read error may underlie this. The chain carries TRBV6-5 and TRBJ2-5; D possibly corresponds to TRBD1 (5 bases). There are 15 residues in the CDR3. The germline V gene encodes CDR1 MNHEY and CDR2 SVGAGI. The CDR3 sequence is CASRYSGGAGETQYF. The CDR3 DNA follows: TGTGCCAGCAGATACTCCGGTGGGGCTGGGGAGACCCAGTACTTC.

In this sample, this clone turned up once. This chain links TRBV19 with TRBJ2-1; 8 bases are shared with TRBD2. The ends lost 6 bases at V and 5 bases at J; junction bases unmatched: 3. CDR1 and CDR2 (germline): LNHDA, SQIVND (reference sequence). This CDR3 region has 13 residues. The CDR3 here is CASRELADNEQFF. DNA for the CDR3: TGTGCCAGTAGGGAACTAGCGGACAATGAGCAGTTCTTC.

This rearrangement joins TRBV30 to TRBJ1-3; D is ambiguous. CDR1 GTSNPN and CDR2 SVGIG come from the germline V gene (reference sequence). The CDR3 is 15 amino acids. The V end was cut by 4 bases, the J end by 0 bases, with 13 bases between. DNA of the CDR3: TGTGCCTGGACCTTCTCACAGAGCTCTGGAAACACCATATATTTT. Translating gives CAWTFSQSSGNTIYF.

The J gene is TRBJ2-5, the V gene TRBV1; TRBD2 is the table's D call, not checked against the DNA. TRBV1 constitutes a pseudogene. The CDR3 runs to 12 residues. CDR3 protein: CTSGTSQETQYF. CDR3 DNA sequence: TGCACCAGCGGGACTAGTCAAGAGACCCAGTACTTC.

The chain is built from TRBV19 and TRBJ1-4, with 12 bases matching TRBD1. Germline V gene lookup returns CDR1 LNHDA and CDR2 SQIVND (reference sequence). This CDR3 region has 14 residues. With 4 bases clipped from V and 8 bases from J, the junction kept 2 bases outside the gene matches. This CDR3 is CASSTGTGGEKLFF. In nucleotides, the CDR3 is TGTGCCAGTAGTACCGGGACAGGGGGCGAAAAACTGTTTTTT.